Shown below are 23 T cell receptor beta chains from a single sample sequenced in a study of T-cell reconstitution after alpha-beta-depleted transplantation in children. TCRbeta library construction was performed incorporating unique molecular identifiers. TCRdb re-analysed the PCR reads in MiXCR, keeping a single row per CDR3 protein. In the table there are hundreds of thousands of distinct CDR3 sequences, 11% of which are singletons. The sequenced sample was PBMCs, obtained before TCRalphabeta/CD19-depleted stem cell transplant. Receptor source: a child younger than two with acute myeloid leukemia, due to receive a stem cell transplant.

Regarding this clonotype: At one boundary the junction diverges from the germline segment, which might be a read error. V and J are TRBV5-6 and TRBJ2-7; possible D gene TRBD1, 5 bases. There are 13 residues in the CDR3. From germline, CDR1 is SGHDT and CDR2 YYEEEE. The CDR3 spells CASGQRDGLEYPF. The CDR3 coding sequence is TGTGCCAGCGGACAACGAGACGGGTTAGAGTATCCCTTC.

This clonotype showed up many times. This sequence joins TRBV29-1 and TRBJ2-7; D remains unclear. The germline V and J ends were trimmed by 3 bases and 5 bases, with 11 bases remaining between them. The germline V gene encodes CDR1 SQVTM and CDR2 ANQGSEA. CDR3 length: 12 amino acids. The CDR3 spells CSVDVSFNEQYF. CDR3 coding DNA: TGCAGCGTTGATGTCTCATTTAACGAGCAGTACTTC.

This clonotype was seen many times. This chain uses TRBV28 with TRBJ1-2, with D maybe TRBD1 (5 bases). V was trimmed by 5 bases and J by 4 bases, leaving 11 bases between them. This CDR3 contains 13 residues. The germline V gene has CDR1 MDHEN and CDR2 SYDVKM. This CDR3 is CASSSDRIYGYTF. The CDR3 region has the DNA TGTGCCAGCAGTAGTGACAGAATCTATGGCTACACCTTC.

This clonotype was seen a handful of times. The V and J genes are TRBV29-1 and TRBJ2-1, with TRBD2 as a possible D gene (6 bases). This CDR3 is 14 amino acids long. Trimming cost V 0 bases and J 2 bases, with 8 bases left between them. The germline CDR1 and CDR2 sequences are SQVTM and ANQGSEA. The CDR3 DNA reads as TGCAGCGTTGAAGAACGGGGGACCTACAATGAGCAGTTCTTC. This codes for CSVEERGTYNEQFF.

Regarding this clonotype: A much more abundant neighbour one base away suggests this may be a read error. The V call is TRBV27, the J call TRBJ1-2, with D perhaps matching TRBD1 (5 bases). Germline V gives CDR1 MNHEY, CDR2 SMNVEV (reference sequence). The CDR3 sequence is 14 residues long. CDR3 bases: TGTGCCAGCAAAGGGGAGGGTGAAGGCTATGGCGACACCTTC. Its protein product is CASKGEGEGYGDTF.

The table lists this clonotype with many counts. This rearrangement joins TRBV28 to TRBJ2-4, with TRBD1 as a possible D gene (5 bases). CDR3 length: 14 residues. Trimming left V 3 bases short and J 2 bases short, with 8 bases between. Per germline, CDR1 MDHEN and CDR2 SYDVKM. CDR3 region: CASSLQGTKNIQYF. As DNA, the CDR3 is TGTGCCAGCAGTTTGCAGGGCACCAAAAACATTCAGTACTTC.

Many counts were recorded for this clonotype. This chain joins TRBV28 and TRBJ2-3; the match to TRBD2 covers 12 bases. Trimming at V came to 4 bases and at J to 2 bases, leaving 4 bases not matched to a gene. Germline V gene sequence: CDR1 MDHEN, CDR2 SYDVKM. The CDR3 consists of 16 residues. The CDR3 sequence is CASSSRLAGATDTQYF. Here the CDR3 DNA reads TGTGCCAGCAGTTCGCGACTAGCGGGAGCCACAGATACGCAGTATTTT.

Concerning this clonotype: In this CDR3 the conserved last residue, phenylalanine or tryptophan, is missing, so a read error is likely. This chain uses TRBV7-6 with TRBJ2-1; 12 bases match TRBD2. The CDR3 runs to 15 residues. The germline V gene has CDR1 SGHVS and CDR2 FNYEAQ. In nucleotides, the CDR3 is TGTGCTAGCACCTTAGGACTAGCGGGGAGTAATGAGCAGTTCCTC. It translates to CASTLGLAGSNEQFL.

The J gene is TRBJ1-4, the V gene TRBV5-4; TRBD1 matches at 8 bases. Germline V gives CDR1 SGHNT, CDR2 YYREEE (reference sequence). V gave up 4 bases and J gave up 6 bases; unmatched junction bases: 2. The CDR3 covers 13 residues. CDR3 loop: CASSRGQDEKLFF. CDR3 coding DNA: TGTGCCAGCAGCAGGGGACAGGATGAAAAACTGTTTTTT.

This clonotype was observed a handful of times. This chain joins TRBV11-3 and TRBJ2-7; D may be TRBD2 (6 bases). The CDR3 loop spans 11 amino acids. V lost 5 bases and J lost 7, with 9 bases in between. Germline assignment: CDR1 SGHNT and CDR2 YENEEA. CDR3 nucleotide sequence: TGTGCCAGCAGCCCCCGGGGGGAGCAGTACTTC. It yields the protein CASSPRGEQYF.

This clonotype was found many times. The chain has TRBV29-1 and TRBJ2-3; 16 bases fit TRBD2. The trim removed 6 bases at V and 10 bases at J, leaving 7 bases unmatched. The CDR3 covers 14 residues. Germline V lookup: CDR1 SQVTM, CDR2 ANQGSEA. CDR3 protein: CSVTGTSGREPQYF. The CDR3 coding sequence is TGCAGCGTGACCGGGACTAGCGGGAGGGAGCCGCAGTATTTT.

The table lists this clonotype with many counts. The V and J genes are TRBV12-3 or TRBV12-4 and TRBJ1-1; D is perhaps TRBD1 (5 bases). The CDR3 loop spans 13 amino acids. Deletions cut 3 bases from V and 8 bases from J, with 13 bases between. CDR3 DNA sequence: TGTGCCAGCAGTTTGAATGGGGCGGGCGAAGCTTTCTTT. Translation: CASSLNGAGEAFF.

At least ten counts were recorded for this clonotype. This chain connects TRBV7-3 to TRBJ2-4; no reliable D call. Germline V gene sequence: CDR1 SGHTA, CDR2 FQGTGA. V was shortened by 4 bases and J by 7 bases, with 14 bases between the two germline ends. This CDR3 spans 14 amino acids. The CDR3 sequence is CASSSMGDTNIQYF. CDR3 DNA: TGTGCCAGCAGCTCCATGGGCGATACCAACATTCAGTACTTC.

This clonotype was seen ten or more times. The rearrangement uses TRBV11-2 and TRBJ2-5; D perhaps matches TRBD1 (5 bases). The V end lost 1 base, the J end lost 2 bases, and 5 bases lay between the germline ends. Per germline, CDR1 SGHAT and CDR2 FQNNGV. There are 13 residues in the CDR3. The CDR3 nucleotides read TGTGCCAGCAGCTTAGGGACACAAGAGACCCAGTACTTC. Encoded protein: CASSLGTQETQYF.

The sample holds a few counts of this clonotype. In DNA, the CDR3 is TGTGCCAGCAGCGTAGCTCGCACCGGGGAGCTGTTTTTT. Amino acid sequence: CASSVARTGELFF. The chain carries TRBV9 and TRBJ2-2; the D is unclear. Trimming cost V 0 bases and J 4 bases, with 4 bases left between them. Per the germline V gene, CDR1 is SGDLS and CDR2 is YYNGEE. CDR3 length: 13 amino acids.

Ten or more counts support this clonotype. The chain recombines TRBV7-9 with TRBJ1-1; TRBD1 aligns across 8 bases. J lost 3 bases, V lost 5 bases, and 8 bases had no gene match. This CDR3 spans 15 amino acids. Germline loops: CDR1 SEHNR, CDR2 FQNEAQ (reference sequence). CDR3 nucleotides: TGTGCCAGCAGCCCAAGACAGGGGATTGACACTGAAGCTTTCTTT. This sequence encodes CASSPRQGIDTEAFF.

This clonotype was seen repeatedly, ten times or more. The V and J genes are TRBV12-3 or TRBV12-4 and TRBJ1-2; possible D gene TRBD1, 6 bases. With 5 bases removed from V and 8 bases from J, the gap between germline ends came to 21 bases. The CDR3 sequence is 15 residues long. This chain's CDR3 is CASSPTSTGLGGYTF. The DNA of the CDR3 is TGTGCCAGCAGTCCGACTTCGACAGGACTTGGCGGCTACACCTTC.

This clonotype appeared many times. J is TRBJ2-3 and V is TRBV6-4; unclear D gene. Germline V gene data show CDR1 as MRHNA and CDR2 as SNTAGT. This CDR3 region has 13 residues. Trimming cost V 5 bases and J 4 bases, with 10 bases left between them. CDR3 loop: CASSSAYSDTQYF. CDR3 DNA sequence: TGTGCCAGCAGTAGCGCGTATTCAGATACGCAGTATTTT.

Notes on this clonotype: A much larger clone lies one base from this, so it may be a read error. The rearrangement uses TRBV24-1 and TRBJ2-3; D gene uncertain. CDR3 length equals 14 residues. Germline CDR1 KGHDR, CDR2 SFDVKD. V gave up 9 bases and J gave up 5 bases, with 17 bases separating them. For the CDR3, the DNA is TGTGCCACCGGCGCCACTACCCTTATAGATACGCAGTATTTT. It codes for CATGATTLIDTQYF.

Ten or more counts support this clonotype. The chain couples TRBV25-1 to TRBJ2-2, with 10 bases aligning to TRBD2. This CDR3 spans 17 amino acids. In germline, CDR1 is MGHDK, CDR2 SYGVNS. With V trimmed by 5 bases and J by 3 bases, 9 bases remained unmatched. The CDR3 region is CASSIQREGHDTGELFF. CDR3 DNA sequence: TGTGCCAGCAGTATTCAGCGGGAGGGCCATGACACCGGGGAGCTGTTTTTT.

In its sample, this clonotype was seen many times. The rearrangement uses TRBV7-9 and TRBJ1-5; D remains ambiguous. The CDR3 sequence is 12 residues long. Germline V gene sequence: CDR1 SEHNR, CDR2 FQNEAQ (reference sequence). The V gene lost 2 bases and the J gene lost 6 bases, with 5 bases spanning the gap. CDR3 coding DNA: TGTGCCAGCAGCTTACCTGGTCAGCCCCAGCATTTT. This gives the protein CASSLPGQPQHF.

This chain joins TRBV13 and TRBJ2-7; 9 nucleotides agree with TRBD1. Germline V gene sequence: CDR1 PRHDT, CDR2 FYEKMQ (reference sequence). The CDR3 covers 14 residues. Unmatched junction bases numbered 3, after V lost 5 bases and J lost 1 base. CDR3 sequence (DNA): TGTGCCAGCAGCCCGACAGGGGGATCCTACGAGCAGTACTTC. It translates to CASSPTGGSYEQYF.

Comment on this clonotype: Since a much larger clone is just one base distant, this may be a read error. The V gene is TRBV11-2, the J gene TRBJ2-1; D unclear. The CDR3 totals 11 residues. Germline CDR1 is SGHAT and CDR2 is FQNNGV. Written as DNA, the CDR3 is TGTGCCAGCAGTTTCATATATGAGCAGTCCTTC. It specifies CASSFIYEQSF.